Detailed here is one TCR beta chain. Its antigen is currently unknown. This CDR3 is built from 14 residues. Germline V CDR1 and CDR2: MNHNS, SASEGT. This entry is derived from a study of monozygotic twins with inflammatory bowel disease. Findings of the study overall: Researchers report that IBD patients shared fewer clonotypes with others than healthy twins, especially amid disease activity. Inverse Simpson values showed less TCRbeta diversity in IBD patients than in their healthy co-twins. Comparison of concordant versus discordant twins revealed no difference in repertoire similarity, possibly due to limited power.

Through template switching, UMIs that included a 6-nucleotide sample barcode were added. TCRdb re-called the 5' RACE reads, yielding one record per CDR3 amino acid sequence without DNA. This sample's clone table lists some 130,000 distinct CDR3 sequences. This receptor was obtained from a human donor with ulcerative colitis or Crohn's disease, or a healthy co-twin of an affected twin (not recorded which). Sequencing used blood. J is TRBJ1-2 and V is TRBV6-1; TCRdb selects TRBD1, and the lack of DNA leaves this call unchecked. The chain's CDR3 is CASRISGIGYGYTF.